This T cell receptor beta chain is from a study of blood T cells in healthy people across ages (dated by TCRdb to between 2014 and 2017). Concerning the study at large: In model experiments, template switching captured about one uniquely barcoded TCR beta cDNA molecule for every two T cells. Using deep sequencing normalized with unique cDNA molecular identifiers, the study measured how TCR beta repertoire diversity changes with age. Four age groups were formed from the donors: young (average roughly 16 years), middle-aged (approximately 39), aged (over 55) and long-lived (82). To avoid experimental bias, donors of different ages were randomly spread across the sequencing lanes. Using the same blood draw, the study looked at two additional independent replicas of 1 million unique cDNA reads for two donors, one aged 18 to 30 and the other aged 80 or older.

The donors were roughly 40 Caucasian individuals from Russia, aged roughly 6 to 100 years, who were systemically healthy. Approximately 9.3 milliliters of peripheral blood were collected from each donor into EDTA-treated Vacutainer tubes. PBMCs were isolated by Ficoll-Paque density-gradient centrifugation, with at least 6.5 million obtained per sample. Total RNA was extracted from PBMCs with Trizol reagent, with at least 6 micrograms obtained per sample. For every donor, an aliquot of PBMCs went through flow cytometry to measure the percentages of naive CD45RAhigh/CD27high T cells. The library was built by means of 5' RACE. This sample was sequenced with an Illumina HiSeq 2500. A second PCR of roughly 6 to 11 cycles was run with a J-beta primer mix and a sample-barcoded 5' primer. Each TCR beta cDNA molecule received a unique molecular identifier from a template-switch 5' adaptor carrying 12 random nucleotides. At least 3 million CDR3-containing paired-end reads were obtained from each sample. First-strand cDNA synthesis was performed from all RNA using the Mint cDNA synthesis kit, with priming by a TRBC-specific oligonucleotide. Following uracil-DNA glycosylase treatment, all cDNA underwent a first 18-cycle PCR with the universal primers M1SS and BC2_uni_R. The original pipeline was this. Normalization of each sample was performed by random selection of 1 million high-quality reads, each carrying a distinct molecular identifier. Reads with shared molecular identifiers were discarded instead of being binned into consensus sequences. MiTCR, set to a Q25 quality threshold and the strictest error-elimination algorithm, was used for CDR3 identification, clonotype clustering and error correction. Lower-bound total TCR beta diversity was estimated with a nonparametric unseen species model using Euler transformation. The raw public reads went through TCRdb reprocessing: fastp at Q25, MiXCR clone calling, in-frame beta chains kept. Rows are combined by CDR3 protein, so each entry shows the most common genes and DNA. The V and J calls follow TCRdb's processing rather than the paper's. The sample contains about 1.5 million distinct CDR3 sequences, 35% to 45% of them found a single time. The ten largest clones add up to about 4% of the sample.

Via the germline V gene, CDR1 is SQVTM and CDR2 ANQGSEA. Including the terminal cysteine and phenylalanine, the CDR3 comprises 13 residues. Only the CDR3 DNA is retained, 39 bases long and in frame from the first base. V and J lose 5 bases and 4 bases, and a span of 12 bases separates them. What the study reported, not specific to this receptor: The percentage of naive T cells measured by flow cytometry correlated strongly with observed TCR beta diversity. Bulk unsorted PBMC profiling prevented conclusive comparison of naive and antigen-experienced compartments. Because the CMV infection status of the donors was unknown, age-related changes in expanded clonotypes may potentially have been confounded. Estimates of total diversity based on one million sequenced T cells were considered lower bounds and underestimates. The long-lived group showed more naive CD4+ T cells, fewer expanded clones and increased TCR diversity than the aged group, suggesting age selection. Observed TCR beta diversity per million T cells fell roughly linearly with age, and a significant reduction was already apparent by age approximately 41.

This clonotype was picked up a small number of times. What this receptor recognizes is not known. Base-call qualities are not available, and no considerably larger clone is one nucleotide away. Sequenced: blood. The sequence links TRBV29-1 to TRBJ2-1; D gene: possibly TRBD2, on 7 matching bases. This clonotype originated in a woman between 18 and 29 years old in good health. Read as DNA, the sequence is TGCAGCGTTAGGGGGGGCGATTACAATGAGCAGTTCTTC. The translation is CSVRGGDYNEQFF.